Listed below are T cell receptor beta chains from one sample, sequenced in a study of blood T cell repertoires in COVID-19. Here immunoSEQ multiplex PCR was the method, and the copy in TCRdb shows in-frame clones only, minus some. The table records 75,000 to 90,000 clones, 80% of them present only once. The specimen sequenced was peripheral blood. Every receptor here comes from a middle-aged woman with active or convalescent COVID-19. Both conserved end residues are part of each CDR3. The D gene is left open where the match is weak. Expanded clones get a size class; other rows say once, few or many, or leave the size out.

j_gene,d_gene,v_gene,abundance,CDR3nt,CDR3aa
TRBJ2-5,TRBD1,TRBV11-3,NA,TGTGCCAGCAGCAGCCGACAGGGCATCGGGGAGACCCAGTACTTC,CASSSRQGIGETQYF
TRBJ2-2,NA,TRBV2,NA,TGTGCCGCTAGTCGACTAGGGGCCCCCGGGGAGCTGTTTTTT,CAASRLGAPGELFF
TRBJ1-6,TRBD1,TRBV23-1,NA,TGCGCCAGCAGTCACCCCCGACAGGGCTGGGATTCACCCCTCCACTTT,CASSHPRQGWDSPLHF
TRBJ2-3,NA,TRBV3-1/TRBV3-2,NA,TGTGCCAGCAGCCAATGGCAGAGGGGGGATACGCAGTATTTT,CASSQWQRGDTQYF
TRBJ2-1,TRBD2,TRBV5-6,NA,TGTGCCAGCAGCTTACGACTAGCGGGCTCAACTTACAATGAGCAGTTCTTC,CASSLRLAGSTYNEQFF
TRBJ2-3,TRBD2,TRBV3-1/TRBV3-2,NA,TGTGCCAGCAGCCAGGGTAGCGGGGCCTTTGATACGCAGTATTTT,CASSQGSGAFDTQYF
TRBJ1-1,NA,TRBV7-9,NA,TGTGCCAGCAGCTTACAGGGTATTGGCACTGAAGCTTTCTTT,CASSLQGIGTEAFF
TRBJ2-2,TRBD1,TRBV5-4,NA,TGTGCCAGCAGCAGAGGACAGGGAGTCACCGGGGAGCTGTTTTTT,CASSRGQGVTGELFF
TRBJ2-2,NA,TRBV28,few,TGTGCCAGCAGGCCATCAGGGTCTCACACCGGGGAGCTGTTTTTT,CASRPSGSHTGELFF
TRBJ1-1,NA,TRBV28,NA,TGTGCCAGCAGTTTATTAGTAACTGGGAACACTGAAGCTTTCTTT,CASSLLVTGNTEAFF
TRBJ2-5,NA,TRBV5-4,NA,TGTGCCAGCAGCTTTGGGAGCTTTCAAGAGACCCAGTACTTC,CASSFGSFQETQYF
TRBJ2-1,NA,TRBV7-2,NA,TGTGCCAGCAGCTTAGGACTAGGGTCCTACAATGAGCAGTTCTTC,CASSLGLGSYNEQFF
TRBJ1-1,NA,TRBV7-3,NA,TGTGCCAGCAGCTTAATCGGGGGTAGGATAAACACTGAAGCTTTCTTT,CASSLIGGRINTEAFF
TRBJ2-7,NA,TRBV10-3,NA,TGTGCCATTCTAGAGGACAACTCCTACGAGCAGTACTTC,CAILEDNSYEQYF
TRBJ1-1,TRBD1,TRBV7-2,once,TGTGCCAGCAGCTTCGGAGGGAGACAGGGTACCACTGAAGCTTTCTTT,CASSFGGRQGTTEAFF
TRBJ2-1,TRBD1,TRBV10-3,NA,TGTGCCATCAGGGGACAGGGGATTCTCTACTCCTACAATGAGCAGTTCTTC,CAIRGQGILYSYNEQFF
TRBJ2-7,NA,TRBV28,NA,TGTGCCAGTACGACAGCCACAACCCCCTACGAGCAGTACTTC,CASTTATTPYEQYF
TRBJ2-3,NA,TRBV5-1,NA,TGCGCCAGCAGCTTATCAGTCACAGATACGCAGTATTTT,CASSLSVTDTQYF
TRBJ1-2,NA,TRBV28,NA,TGTGCCAGCAGTTCCGGGACTGACTATGGCTACACCTTC,CASSSGTDYGYTF
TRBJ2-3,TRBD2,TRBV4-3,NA,TGCGCCAGCAGCCATCGGGGGGGTAGCACAGATACGCAGTATTTT,CASSHRGGSTDTQYF
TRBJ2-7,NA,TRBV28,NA,TGTGCCAGCAGTTCCTATGGCGAGCAGTACTTC,CASSSYGEQYF
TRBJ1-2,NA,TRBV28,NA,TGTGCCAGCACCGCGGACAGCTATGGCTACACCTTC,CASTADSYGYTF
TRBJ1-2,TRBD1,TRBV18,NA,TGTGCCAGCTCACCACTTGAGGGACAGGGGGCGGAAGGCTACACCTTC,CASSPLEGQGAEGYTF
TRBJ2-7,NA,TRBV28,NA,TGTGCCAGCAGTTTTGTCGGGGTATCCTACGAGCAGTACTTC,CASSFVGVSYEQYF
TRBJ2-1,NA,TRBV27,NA,TGTGCCAGCAGTTTACTAGATTACAATGAGCAGTTCTTC,CASSLLDYNEQFF
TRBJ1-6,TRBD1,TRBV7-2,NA,TGTGCCAGCAGCCGGGACAGCCGCTCCTATAATTCACCCCTCCACTTT,CASSRDSRSYNSPLHF
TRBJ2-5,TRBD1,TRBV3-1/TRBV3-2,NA,TGTGCCACCGAGGGGGCAGGGGAGACCCAGTACTTC,CATEGAGETQYF
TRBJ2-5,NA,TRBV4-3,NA,TGCGCCAGCAGCCAAGATGGGGGGGGCCGGGAGACCCAGTACTTC,CASSQDGGGRETQYF
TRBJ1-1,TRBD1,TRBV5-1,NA,TGCGCCAGCAGCTTCAGCAGGGGGCGCGGAGACACTGAAGCTTTCTTT,CASSFSRGRGDTEAFF
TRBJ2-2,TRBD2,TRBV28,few,TGTGCCAGCAGTCCCAGCGGGAATGCCGGGGAGCTGTTTTTT,CASSPSGNAGELFF
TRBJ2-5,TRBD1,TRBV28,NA,TGTGCCAGCAGTTCCTCGGACAGGGAGACCCAGTACTTC,CASSSSDRETQYF
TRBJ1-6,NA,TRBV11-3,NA,TGTGCCAGCAGCTTAGTTGGACAGACTAATTCACCCCTCCACTTT,CASSLVGQTNSPLHF
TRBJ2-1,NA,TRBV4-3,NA,TGCGCCAGCAGCCAAGTTTTTTTCAACAATGAGCAGTTCTTC,CASSQVFFNNEQFF
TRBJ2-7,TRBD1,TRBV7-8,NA,TGTGCCAGCAGCTTAGTACGCGACAGGGGCTACGAGCAGTACTTC,CASSLVRDRGYEQYF
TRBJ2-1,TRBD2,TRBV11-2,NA,TGTGCCAGCAGCTTAGTTCCGGGACTAGCGGGACATGAGCAGTTCTTC,CASSLVPGLAGHEQFF
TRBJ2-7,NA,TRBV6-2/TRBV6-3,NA,TGTGCCAGCAGTGCGCCAGGGCCTCTGTACTTC,CASSAPGPLYF
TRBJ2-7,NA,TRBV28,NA,TGTGCCAGCAGCCCTAACTTGGTCGGGGAGCAGTACTTC,CASSPNLVGEQYF
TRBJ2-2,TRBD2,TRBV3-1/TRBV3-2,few,TGTGCCAGCAGCCAAGAACCGGGACTAGCGCTTAACACCGGGGAGCTGTTTTTT,CASSQEPGLALNTGELFF
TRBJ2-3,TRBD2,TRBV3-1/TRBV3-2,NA,TGTGCCAGCAGCCCGCTAGCGGGGGGTGCAGATACGCAGTATTTT,CASSPLAGGADTQYF
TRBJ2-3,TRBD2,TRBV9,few,TGTGCCAGCAGCGTAGCGGAAGCGGGGACAGATACGCAGTATTTT,CASSVAEAGTDTQYF
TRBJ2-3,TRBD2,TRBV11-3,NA,TGTGCCAGCAGCGTCCTAGCGGGAAGCACAGATACGCAGTATTTT,CASSVLAGSTDTQYF
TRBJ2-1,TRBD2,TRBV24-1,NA,TGTGCCACCAGCTGGGGGGGGAGCTCCTACAATGAGCAGTTCTTC,CATSWGGSSYNEQFF
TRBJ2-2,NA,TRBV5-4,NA,TGTGCCAGCAGCTTGGACGGCGGTCGGACTTTCACCGGGGAGCTGTTTTTT,CASSLDGGRTFTGELFF
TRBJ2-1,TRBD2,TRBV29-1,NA,TGCAGCGTCGCCGGGGGGGATGAGCAGTTCTTC,CSVAGGDEQFF
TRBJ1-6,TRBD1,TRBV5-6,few,TGTGCCAGCAGCCAAGCCGGGACAGGGCACAATTCACCCCTCCACTTT,CASSQAGTGHNSPLHF
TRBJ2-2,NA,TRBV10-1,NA,TGCGCCAGCAGTGGGCATTATACCGGGGAGCTGTTTTTT,CASSGHYTGELFF
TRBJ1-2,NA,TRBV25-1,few,TGTGCCAGCAGTGGGCAGGTCTATGGCTACACCTTC,CASSGQVYGYTF
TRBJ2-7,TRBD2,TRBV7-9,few,TGTGCCAGCAGCTTAGTAGGCCTAGCGGGACAAGAGGAGCAGTACTTC,CASSLVGLAGQEEQYF
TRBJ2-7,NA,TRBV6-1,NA,TGTGCCAGCAGTGAAGGGCGGGACCCCTACGAGCAGTACTTC,CASSEGRDPYEQYF
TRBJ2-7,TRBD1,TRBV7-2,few,TGTGCCAGCAGCACGCAGGGACAGGGTCCCTACGAGCAGTACTTC,CASSTQGQGPYEQYF
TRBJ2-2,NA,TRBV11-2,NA,TGTGCCAGCACCCATTCCCCATCATGGAACACCGGGGAGCTGTTTTTT,CASTHSPSWNTGELFF
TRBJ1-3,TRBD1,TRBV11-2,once,TGTGCCAGCAGCCAGTATTCGGGACAGAGGGGAAACACCATATATTTT,CASSQYSGQRGNTIYF
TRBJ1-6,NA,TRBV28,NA,TGTGCCAGCAGCCCTCCGCGGCAGAGCTCCTATAATTCACCCCTCCACTTT,CASSPPRQSSYNSPLHF
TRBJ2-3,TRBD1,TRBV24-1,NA,TGTGCCACCAGACCCGGGACAGGATTTTCTGGCACAGATACGCAGTATTTT,CATRPGTGFSGTDTQYF
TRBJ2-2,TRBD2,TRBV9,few,TGTGCCAGCAGCCTAAGGACTAGCGGACCGAACACCGGGGAGCTGTTTTTT,CASSLRTSGPNTGELFF
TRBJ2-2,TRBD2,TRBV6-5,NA,TGTGCCAGCACCCGGCGGGGGAAAACCGGGGAGCTGTTTTTT,CASTRRGKTGELFF
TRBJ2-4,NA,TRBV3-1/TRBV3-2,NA,TGTGCCAGCAGCCAACCAAGTTCGAGAGCAGGGTCGGCCAAAAACATTCAGTACTTC,CASSQPSSRAGSAKNIQYF
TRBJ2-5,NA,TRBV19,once,TGTGCCAGTAGTATAGCCGTCGAAGAGACCCAGTACTTC,CASSIAVEETQYF
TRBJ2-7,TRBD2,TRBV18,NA,TGTGCCAGCTCACCCCCGGGACTAGCGGGGCGCTACGAGCAGTACTTC,CASSPPGLAGRYEQYF